Below, 12 T cell receptor beta chains from the same sample are listed, as sequenced in a study of T cells in women clearing cervical HPV infection. Using immunoSEQ multiplex PCR, the repertoire was profiled, and TCRdb retains in-frame clones only, with some absent. This table holds fewer than 30,000 clones. Sequences were obtained from blood buffy coat. The receptors originated from a woman between 18 and 69 years old with a cervical HPV16 infection that either progressed to CIN3+ or cleared (not recorded which).

About this clone itself: The read comes to an end 3 residues before the CDR3 does, leaving the germline J gene to fill in the end. The chain uses TRBV5-1 and TRBJ2-1; D perhaps matches TRBD2 (5 bases). Germline V gene lookup returns CDR1 SGHRS and CDR2 YFSETQ. The CDR3 totals 12 residues. The V gene lost 3 bases and the J gene lost 7 bases, with 8 bases spanning the gap. The CDR3 bases that were read are TGCGCCAGCAGCTGGACGGGGAATGAG. Protein: CASSWTGNE. The entire CDR3 sequence reads CASSWTGNEQFF.

In the case of this clone: The CDR3 end lies 3 residues beyond the end of the read and is filled in from the germline J gene. The V and J genes are TRBV19 and TRBJ1-1; D is undetermined. Per the germline V gene, CDR1 is LNHDA and CDR2 is SQIVND (reference sequence). The V end lost 5 bases, the J end lost 1 base, and 5 bases lay between the germline ends. The CDR3 loop spans 12 amino acids. The chain's CDR3 is CASSPENTEAFF. The sequenced part of the CDR3 DNA is TGTGCCAGTAGTCCAGAGAACACTGAA.

Concerning this clone: The read finishes 3 residues shy of the CDR3 end, and the germline J gene is used to complete it. This chain links TRBV20-1 with TRBJ1-2; perhaps TRBD1 as D (5 bases). The CDR3 length is 18 residues. The V gene's germline CDR1 is DFQATT and CDR2 SNEGSKA (reference sequence). Trimming shortened V by 0 bases and J by 4 bases, and 24 bases separated the two germline ends. This chain's CDR3 is CSARDRGLRRNSRYGYTF. CDR3 bases read: TGCAGTGCTAGAGATAGGGGCCTACGTAGAAATTCTCGCTATGGC.

Comment on this clone: The read is 3 residues too short to cover the CDR3 end, so that end is filled in from the germline J gene. V gene TRBV7-2 combines with J gene TRBJ1-2; possibly TRBD1 for D (6 bases). Germline lookup yields CDR1 SGHTA and CDR2 FQGNSA. The CDR3 spans 13 residues. The CDR3 spells CASSPFGDNDYTF. The DNA read from the CDR3 is TGTGCCAGCAGCCCTTTTGGGGACAATGAC.

The DNA read from the CDR3 is TGCAGTGCTAGAGATCAGAGGCAGGGGATAAATTCACCA. This translates into CSARDQRQGINSP. The whole CDR3 sequence is CSARDQRQGINSPLFF. This sequence joins TRBV20-1 and TRBJ1-4; D may be TRBD1 (6 bases). The CDR3 end lies 3 residues beyond the end of the read and is filled in from the germline J gene. The CDR3 contains 16 residues. The V gene's germline CDR1 is DFQATT and CDR2 SNEGSKA (reference sequence).

As to this clone: The read falls 3 residues short of the CDR3 end, and the missing part is taken from the germline J gene. This sequence joins TRBV20-1 and TRBJ2-5, with 7 bases identical to TRBD2. Germline CDR1 reads DFQATT; CDR2 reads SNEGSKA (reference sequence). V was clipped by 1 base and J by 7 bases; unmatched bases: 3. CDR3 length equals 12 residues. CDR3 bases read: TGCAGTGCTAGAGCAGCGGGGCTGACC. Residues: CSARAAGLT. The entire CDR3 protein reads CSARAAGLTQYF.

On this clone: Read coverage stops 3 residues before the CDR3 terminus; the germline J gene supplies the remainder. The chain is built from TRBV19 and TRBJ2-2; tentatively, D is TRBD1 (5 bases). Germline lookup yields CDR1 LNHDA and CDR2 SQIVND (reference sequence). CDR3 length: 15 residues. The CDR3 protein is CASSIGAPTNEKLFF. Incomplete CDR3 DNA: TGTGCCAGTAGTATTGGGGCCCCAACTAATGAAAAG.

On this clone itself: Read data end 3 residues before the CDR3 end; the end is taken from the germline J gene. The V gene is TRBV5-5, the J gene TRBJ1-2; D remains ambiguous. Germline loops: CDR1 SGHKS, CDR2 YYEKEE (reference sequence). Between the trimmed V and J ends, which lost 5 bases and 5 bases, there was a span of 13 bases. The CDR3 is 13 amino acids. CDR3: CASSPGSSYGYTF. Partial CDR3 DNA: TGTGCCAGCAGTCCTGGCAGTTCTTATGGC.

On this clone itself: Sequencing ends 3 residues short of the CDR3 end; the germline J gene provides the rest. The chain combines TRBV27 with TRBJ1-4, with a weak D call TRBD1 (6 bases). The length of the CDR3 is 14 residues. Deletions cut 6 bases from V and 8 bases from J, with 16 bases between. Germline V lookup: CDR1 MNHEY, CDR2 SMNVEV (reference sequence). This CDR3 is CASSLQGFKEKLFF. The sequenced part of the CDR3 DNA is TGTGCCAGCAGCTTACAGGGATTTAAGGAAAAA. The whole variable domain, filled in from reference TRBV27 and TRBJ1-4, reads EAQVTQNPRYLITVTGKKLTVTCSQNMNHEYMSWYRQDPGLGLRQIYYSMNVEVTDKGDVPEGYKVSRKEKRNFPLILESPSPNQTSLYFCASSLQGFKEKLFFGSGTQLSVL.

With respect to this clone: The read finishes 3 residues shy of the CDR3 end, and the germline J gene is used to complete it. The V and J genes are TRBV5-1 and TRBJ2-2; D not resolved. CDR1 SGHRS and CDR2 YFSETQ come from the germline V gene. This CDR3 comprises 13 residues. Trimming shortened V by 3 bases and J by 2 bases, and 5 bases separated the two germline ends. The CDR3 DNA, read in part, is TGCGCCAGCAGCTCAGAAAACACCGGGGAG. Translating gives CASSSENTGE. The full CDR3 protein is CASSSENTGELFF. The full variable domain, in which reference TRBV5-1 and TRBJ2-2 provide the parts outside the CDR3, is KAGVTQTPRYLIKTRGQQVTLSCSPISGHRSVSWYQQTPGQGLQFLFEYFSETQRNKGNFPGRFSGRQFSNSRSEMNVSTLELGDSALYLCASSSENTGELFFGEGSRLTVL.

Worth noting for this clone: The sequenced fragment ends 3 residues before the CDR3 boundary, so the rest is inferred from the germline J gene. The rearrangement links TRBV20-1 to TRBJ2-7; D gene ambiguous. The CDR3 has 13 residues. CDR1 is DFQATT, CDR2 SNEGSKA, per germline (reference sequence). V shed 0 bases and J shed 3 bases, with 9 bases lying between them. The covered CDR3 bases are TGCAGTGCTAGAGATTCTGAGCGCTACGAG. Protein: CSARDSERYE. In full, the CDR3 is CSARDSERYEQYF.

On this clone: The sequenced fragment ends 3 residues before the CDR3 boundary, so the rest is inferred from the germline J gene. The chain employs TRBV7-8 and TRBJ2-1; 7 bases line up with TRBD1. V lost 5 bases and J lost 7; bases outside the gene matches: 11. This CDR3 is 15 amino acids long. Per germline, CDR1 SGHVS and CDR2 FQNEAQ. The CDR3 here is CASSGVRGPGNEQFF. The DNA read from the CDR3 is TGTGCCAGCAGCGGGGTGAGGGGGCCGGGGAATGAG. Based on the CDR3 plus reference TRBV7-8 and TRBJ2-1, the full variable domain is GAGVSQSPRYKVAKRGQDVALRCDPISGHVSLFWYQQALGQGPEFLTYFQNEAQLDKSGLPSDRFFAERPEGSVSTLKIQRTQQEDSAVYLCASSGVRGPGNEQFFGPGTRLTVL.